This TCR beta chain came from a study of T-cell memory formation after mild COVID-19. General observations from the study: Of the contracting clones, CD4+ ones lay mainly in CM and EM, and CD8+ ones in EMRA. Some clones that responded were present in memory (sampled pre-infection), which suggests cross-reactive memory joined. Clones contracting over day 15 to 85 were CD4/CD8 balanced, with later expanders leaning CD4+.

Sample barcodes and UMIs were carried by the TCR alpha and TCR beta cDNA libraries that 5'RACE generated with constant-segment primers. MiXCR, applied by TCRdb to the 5' RACE reads, yields one record per CDR3 protein. The sample holds some 290,000 distinct CDR3 sequences, 15% to 20% seen once. This clonotype was recorded a few times. Its antigen remains unknown. The germline V gene encodes CDR1 MNHEY and CDR2 SVGEGT. The ends were cut back, 0 bases at V and 6 bases at J, with 14 bases in the middle. The CDR3 covers 15 residues. The TCR sequence derives from a man aged 18-30 years who had mild COVID-19 (a few samples of this study predate the infection). Cell type and time point are not known. V is TRBV6-2 or TRBV6-3 and J is TRBJ1-2; D remains ambiguous. Sequences were obtained from PBMCs or a T cell subset sorted from them (not recorded which). CDR3 protein: CASSYSKGYSHGYTF. CDR3 sequence (DNA): TGTGCCAGCAGTTACTCGAAAGGTTATAGTCATGGCTACACCTTC.